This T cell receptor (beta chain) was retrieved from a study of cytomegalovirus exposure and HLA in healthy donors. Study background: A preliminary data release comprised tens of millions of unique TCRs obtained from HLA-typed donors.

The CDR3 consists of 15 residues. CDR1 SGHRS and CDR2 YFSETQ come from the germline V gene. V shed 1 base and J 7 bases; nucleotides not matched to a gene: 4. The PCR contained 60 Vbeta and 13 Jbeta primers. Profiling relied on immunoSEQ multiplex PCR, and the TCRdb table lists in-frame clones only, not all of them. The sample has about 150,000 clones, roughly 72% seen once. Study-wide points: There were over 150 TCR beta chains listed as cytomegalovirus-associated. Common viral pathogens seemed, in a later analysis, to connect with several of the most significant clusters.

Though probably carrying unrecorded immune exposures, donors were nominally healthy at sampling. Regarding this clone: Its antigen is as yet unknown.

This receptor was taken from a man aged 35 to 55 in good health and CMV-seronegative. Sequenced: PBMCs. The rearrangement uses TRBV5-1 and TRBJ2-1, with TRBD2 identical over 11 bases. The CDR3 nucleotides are TGCGCCAGCAGCTTGACTAGCGGGAGTTTTAATGAGCAGTTCTTC. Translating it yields CASSLTSGSFNEQFF.